One and the same sample provided the 10 T cell receptor beta chains below, sequenced in a study of spatial heterogeneity in lung cancer. Using its own MiXCR run on the 5' RACE reads, TCRdb lists one record per CDR3 protein. Altogether about 29,000 distinct CDR3 sequences are present, approximately 8.1% being singletons, with the ten largest covering around 36%. As for time point: sample taken at primary tumor resection. Extraction of whole RNA from tumor, nontumor lung or frozen PBMC preceded unsorted sequencing. The sequencing here drew on PBMCs, taken at surgery. The receptor set was obtained from a female donor with early-stage non-small cell lung cancer.

This clonotype was counted ten times or more. V gene TRBV5-6 combines with J gene TRBJ2-1; possibly TRBD1 or TRBD2 for D (5 bases each). The V end lost 2 bases, the J end lost 0 bases, and 15 bases lay between the germline ends. This CDR3 contains 17 residues. Looked up from germline, CDR1 is SGHDT and CDR2 is YYEEEE. The CDR3 region has the DNA TGTGCCAGCAGCTTAGGGACGGGAAAGATCTCCTACAATGAGCAGTTCTTC. It codes for CASSLGTGKISYNEQFF.

V usage is TRBV20-1 and J usage is TRBJ1-2; maybe TRBD1 (6 bases). V was trimmed by 5 bases and J by 7 bases, leaving 11 bases between them. This CDR3 region has 11 residues. Germline V CDR1 and CDR2: DFQATT, SNEGSKA (reference sequence). The DNA for the CDR3 is TGCAGTGCTCCAGACAGGCGTGGCTACACCTTC. Translating it yields CSAPDRRGYTF.

V gene TRBV14 combines with J gene TRBJ1-2; D not certain. In germline, CDR1 is SGHDN, CDR2 FVKESK. V was cut by 2 bases and J by 0 bases, with 4 bases left in between. CDR3 length equals 13 residues. CDR3 bases: TGTGCCAGCAGCCAATCAACTAACTATGGCTACACCTTC. Its protein is CASSQSTNYGYTF.

In this sample, this clonotype turned up many times. The chain carries TRBV28 and TRBJ1-4; TRBD1 agrees at 9 bases. Germline-derived CDR1 and CDR2 are MDHEN and SYDVKM. The CDR3 has 14 residues. The J segment lost 2 bases and the V segment lost 8 bases, leaving 3 bases of the junction unmatched. CDR3 in DNA: TGTGCCAGCTATACAGGGGGCACTAATGAAAAACTGTTTTTT. It codes for CASYTGGTNEKLFF. Full variable domain (missing parts from reference TRBV28 and TRBJ1-4): DVKVTQSSRYLVKRTGEKVFLECVQDMDHENMFWYRQDPGLGLRLIYFSYDVKMKEKGDIPEGYSVSREKKERFSLILESASTNQTSMYLCASYTGGTNEKLFFGSGTQLSVL.

This clonotype showed up many times. This chain joins TRBV2 and TRBJ2-5, with D hard to call. Trimming pared 7 bases from V and 2 bases from J, leaving 11 bases between. Germline CDR1 reads SNHLY; CDR2 reads FYNNEI. CDR3 length equals 13 residues. CDR3 loop: CASKGRSQETQYF. DNA for the CDR3: TGTGCCAGCAAGGGCAGGTCGCAAGAGACCCAGTACTTC.

This clonotype occurred many times. V and J are TRBV20-1 and TRBJ2-3; D perhaps matches TRBD2 (6 bases). CDR3 length: 14 amino acids. In germline, CDR1 is DFQATT, CDR2 SNEGSKA (reference sequence). Trimming removed 6 bases from V and 5 bases from J, with 18 bases in between. The CDR3 is CSATRVGEVDTQYF. For the CDR3, the DNA is TGCAGTGCCACGCGGGTGGGGGAGGTAGATACGCAGTATTTT.

This clonotype was counted many times. The rearrangement uses TRBV5-4 and TRBJ2-1; the match to TRBD1 covers 9 bases. Trimming at V came to 4 bases and at J to 10 bases, leaving 12 bases not matched to a gene. CDR1 SGHNT and CDR2 YYREEE come from the germline V gene (reference sequence). The CDR3 runs 15 residues. CDR3 DNA: TGTGCCAGCAGCCCGGTTGGGACAGGGTCCCAAGAGCAGTTCTTC. Residues: CASSPVGTGSQEQFF.

As concerns this clonotype: With a much larger clone just one base away, this may be a read error. The conserved closing phenylalanine or tryptophan is absent in this CDR3, likely reflecting a read error. The chain carries TRBV10-3 and TRBJ2-3; 7 positions match TRBD1. With V trimmed by 0 bases and J by 1 base, 7 bases remained unmatched. The germline V gene encodes CDR1 ENHRY and CDR2 SYGVKD. CDR3 length: 17 residues. CDR3 coding DNA: TGTGCCATCAGTGAGTCCGGACAGGCCGGGCGCACAGATACGCAGTATTAT. Translated: CAISESGQAGRTDTQYY.

The table lists this clonotype with many counts. Written as DNA, the CDR3 is TGTGCCAGCAGCCAAGATTCAGGGGCTGGGGCCAACGTCCTGACTTTC. Its protein is CASSQDSGAGANVLTF. V gene TRBV4-2 combines with J gene TRBJ2-6, with D perhaps matching TRBD1 (6 bases). Germline values: CDR1 LGHNA, CDR2 YNFKEQ. With 0 bases removed from V and 2 bases from J, the gap between germline ends came to 8 bases. The CDR3 extends over 16 amino acids.

This clonotype has just a few counts. The rearrangement links TRBV11-2 to TRBJ2-2; 8 positions agree with TRBD2. The CDR3 is 18 amino acids. CDR1 and CDR2 (germline): SGHAT, FQNNGV. V lost 1 base, J lost 3 bases, and 10 bases stayed unmatched. The CDR3 spells CASSLVGIGTRYTGELFF. The CDR3 nucleotides read TGTGCCAGCAGCTTAGTGGGGATCGGGACTAGATACACCGGGGAGCTGTTTTTT.